This TCR beta chain comes out of a study of blood T cell repertoires in COVID-19. Study details: COVID-19 samples from acute and convalescent phases originated in the United States, Italy and Spain. Nucleic acid was either cDNA or gDNA, and it came from T cells, B-cell-depleted T cells, or PBMCs.

This clone occurred a few times. Under the authors' procedure: Amplification of reference gene primers provided the estimated nucleated cell counts. The data were produced by immunoSEQ multiplex PCR, yet TCRdb's version contains in-frame clones alone and is incomplete. The V and J calls and the clone size are those of that table, but D and trimming were determined from the DNA. The sample has approximately 110,000 clones; roughly 84% are singletons. Germline CDR1 reads SGDLS; CDR2 reads YYNGEE. The CDR3 has 13 amino acids. V lost 6 bases to trimming and J lost 5 bases, with 11 bases between them. What was sequenced was peripheral blood. This rearrangement joins TRBV9 to TRBJ2-2; no definite D call. The TCR was taken from a middle-aged woman with acute or convalescent COVID-19. As DNA, the CDR3 is TGTGCCAGCAATTCTAGGTGGACCGGGGAGCTGTTTTTT. Residues: CASNSRWTGELFF.